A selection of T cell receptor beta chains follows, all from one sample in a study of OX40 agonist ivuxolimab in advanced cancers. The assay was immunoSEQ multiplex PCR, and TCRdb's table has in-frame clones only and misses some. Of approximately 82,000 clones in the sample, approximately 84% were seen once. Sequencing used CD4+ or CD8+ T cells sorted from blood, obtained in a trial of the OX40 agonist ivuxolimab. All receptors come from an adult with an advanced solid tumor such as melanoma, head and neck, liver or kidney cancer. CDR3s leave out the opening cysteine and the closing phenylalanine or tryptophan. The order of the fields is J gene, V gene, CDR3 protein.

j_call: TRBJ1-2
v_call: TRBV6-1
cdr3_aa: ASILTPGSIYGYT

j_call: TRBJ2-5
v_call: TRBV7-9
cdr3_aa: ASSLTRVAGDQETQY

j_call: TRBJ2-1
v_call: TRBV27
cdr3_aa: ASSLRVGEQF

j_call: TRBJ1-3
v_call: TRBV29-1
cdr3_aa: SGSSGNTIY

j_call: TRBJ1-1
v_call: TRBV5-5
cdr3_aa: ASSLGGPGTEAF

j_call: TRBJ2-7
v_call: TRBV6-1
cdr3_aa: ASSEYRGSNEQY

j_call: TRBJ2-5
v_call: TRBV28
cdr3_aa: ASSLVGLETQY

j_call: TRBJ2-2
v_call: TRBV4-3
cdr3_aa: ASSQDPLNTGELF

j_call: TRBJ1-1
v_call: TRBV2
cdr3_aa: ASSLQQGVAEAF

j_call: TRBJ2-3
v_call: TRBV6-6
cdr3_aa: ATGGGFGTDTQY

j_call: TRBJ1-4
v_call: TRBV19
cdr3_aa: ASSIGRTGAVGKLF

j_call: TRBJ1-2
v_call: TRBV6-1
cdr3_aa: ASSESRPNYGYT

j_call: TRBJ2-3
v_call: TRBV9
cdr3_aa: ASSVTSSNTDTQY

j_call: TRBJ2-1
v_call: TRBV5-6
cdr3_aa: ASTLGGDNEQF

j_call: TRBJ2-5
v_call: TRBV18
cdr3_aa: ASSPRFLGDYQETQY

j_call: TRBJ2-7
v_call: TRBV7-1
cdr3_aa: ASSFRLAGGGRQY

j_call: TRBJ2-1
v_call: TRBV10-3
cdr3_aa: AISESGLAGDEQF

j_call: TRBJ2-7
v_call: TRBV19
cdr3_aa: AHRVQPHYEQY